The 25 T cell receptor beta chains below all came from one sample that was sequenced in a study of T cell changes during pregnancy in multiple sclerosis. The data were produced by immunoSEQ multiplex PCR, yet TCRdb's version contains in-frame clones alone and is incomplete. The table records some 30,000 clones, 89% of them present only once. The input for sequencing was CD8+ T cells from peripheral blood mononuclear cells, taken in the second trimester of pregnancy. The source of these receptors is a female donor with multiple sclerosis, enrolled in a pregnancy study.

This clone was detected once. CDR3 sequence (DNA): TGTGCCAGCAGCTTGTCTCCCCACGAGCAGTACTTC. Protein sequence: CASSLSPHEQYF. The chain uses TRBV11-2 and TRBJ2-7, with D hard to call. CDR1 and CDR2 (germline): SGHAT, FQNNGV. The CDR3 has 12 amino acids. V was pared by 3 bases and J by 5 bases, with 8 bases between.

Concerning this clone: The junction departs from the called germline gene at one end, perhaps through a read error. The rearrangement uses TRBV4-2 and TRBJ2-3; perhaps TRBD1 as D (5 bases). The CDR3 contains 18 residues. Looked up from germline, CDR1 is LGHNA and CDR2 is YNFKEQ. The CDR3 reads CVSSQVPSTDLLTDTQYF. CDR3 coding DNA: TGTGTCAGCAGCCAAGTTCCCTCGACAGATTTGCTCACAGATACGCAGTATTTT.

This sequence joins TRBV6-5 and TRBJ1-1; D possibly corresponds to TRBD1 (6 bases). The CDR3 covers 14 residues. Germline V gene sequence: CDR1 MNHEY, CDR2 SVGAGI. Trimming took 9 bases from V and 4 from J, leaving 18 bases between them. The DNA of the CDR3 is TGTGCCAGTTATATTAGGGGGTACGGCACTGAAGCTTTCTTT. Its protein is CASYIRGYGTEAFF.

The chain has TRBV27 and TRBJ2-1, with TRBD2 identical over 9 bases. Unmatched junction bases numbered 6, after V lost 2 bases and J lost 7 bases. This CDR3 has 15 amino acids. The germline CDR1 and CDR2 sequences are MNHEY and SMNVEV (reference sequence). The CDR3 nucleotides are TGTGCCAGCAGTTTAGGGACTAGCCCTATAAATGAGCAGTTCTTC. Its protein is CASSLGTSPINEQFF.

The CDR3 DNA sequence: TGTGCCAGCTCCCGGGGTGGACGAAGCGAGCAGTACTTC. Translating gives CASSRGGRSEQYF. The V and J genes are TRBV9 and TRBJ2-7, with a tentative D call TRBD2 (5 bases). Germline CDR1 reads SGDLS; CDR2 reads YYNGEE. V was clipped by 7 bases and J by 6 bases, with 17 bases between them. CDR3 length equals 13 residues.

The chain combines TRBV27 with TRBJ2-7, with 10 bases matching TRBD2. This CDR3 has 16 residues. J lost 4 bases, V lost 0 bases, and 6 bases had no gene match. CDR1 and CDR2 (germline): MNHEY, SMNVEV (reference sequence). CDR3 in amino acids: CASSLSAGTSAYEQYF. The CDR3 nucleotides are TGTGCCAGCAGTTTATCCGCTGGGACTAGCGCTTACGAGCAGTACTTC.

V usage is TRBV5-1 and J usage is TRBJ2-2; possibly TRBD1 for D (5 bases). The germline V gene has CDR1 SGHRS and CDR2 YFSETQ. The CDR3 has 14 residues. Trimming cost V 2 bases and J 0 bases, with 5 bases left between them. The CDR3 sequence: CASSLQANTGELFF. CDR3 DNA sequence: TGCGCCAGCAGCTTACAGGCGAACACCGGGGAGCTGTTTTTT. Supplemented by reference TRBV5-1 and TRBJ2-2, the full variable domain reads KAGVTQTPRYLIKTRGQQVTLSCSPISGHRSVSWYQQTPGQGLQFLFEYFSETQRNKGNFPGRFSGRQFSNSRSEMNVSTLELGDSALYLCASSLQANTGELFFGEGSRLTVL.

This rearrangement joins TRBV5-6 to TRBJ1-1, with TRBD1 as a possible D gene (6 bases). CDR1 SGHDT and CDR2 YYEEEE come from the germline V gene. The CDR3 has 19 amino acids. Trimming removed 1 base from V and 0 bases from J, with 22 bases in between. CDR3 sequence: CASSLLSLGKQGLNTEAFF. CDR3 nucleotides: TGTGCCAGCAGCTTGCTATCCCTTGGGAAACAGGGCCTGAACACTGAAGCTTTCTTT.

The chain links TRBV5-6 to TRBJ1-2, with D tentatively TRBD1 (6 bases). CDR1 is SGHDT and CDR2 is YYEEEE in the germline V gene. Trimming stripped 2 bases from V and 4 bases from J, with 18 bases between. There are 16 residues in the CDR3. The CDR3 sequence: CASSLWTDSGVYGYTF. The CDR3 nucleotides read TGTGCCAGCAGCTTATGGACAGACTCCGGGGTCTATGGCTACACCTTC.

CDR3 DNA: TGCAGCGTTGATACGGGGGGCCGGATAGAGACCCAGTACTTC. Encoded protein: CSVDTGGRIETQYF. V gene TRBV29-1 combines with J gene TRBJ2-5; D may be TRBD2 (7 bases). V lost 3 bases, J lost 4 bases, and 15 bases lay in between. CDR3 size: 14 residues. CDR1 is SQVTM, CDR2 ANQGSEA, per germline.

This clone has only one observation. V usage is TRBV7-9 and J usage is TRBJ1-3; TRBD1 matches at 9 bases. With V trimmed by 5 bases and J by 0 bases, 8 bases remained unmatched. Germline lookup yields CDR1 SEHNR and CDR2 FQNEAQ (reference sequence). This CDR3 spans 17 amino acids. CDR3 sequence reads: CASSAPGDRASGNTIYF. DNA of the CDR3: TGTGCCAGCAGCGCGCCGGGGGACAGGGCCTCTGGAAACACCATATATTTT.

The chain couples TRBV27 to TRBJ2-1; 10 bases map to TRBD1. Germline values: CDR1 MNHEY, CDR2 SMNVEV (reference sequence). J was trimmed by 6 bases and V by 5 bases; bases with no gene match: 7. CDR3 length: 15 amino acids. The CDR3 sequence: CASSTGQGGGNEQFF. The CDR3, as DNA: TGTGCCAGCAGTACAGGACAGGGGGGAGGCAATGAGCAGTTCTTC.

The rearrangement uses TRBV6-5 and TRBJ2-7, with 9 nucleotides matching TRBD1. This CDR3 has 15 residues. V shed 0 bases and J 1 base; nucleotides not matched to a gene: 1. The germline CDR1 and CDR2 sequences are MNHEY and SVGAGI. CDR3 nucleotides: TGTGCCAGCAGTTACTCGACAGGGGGGTCCTACGAGCAGTACTTC. Translating gives CASSYSTGGSYEQYF.

J is TRBJ2-1 and V is TRBV6-1; 14 positions match TRBD2. The V segment lost 7 bases and the J segment 6 bases; nucleotides outside the gene matches: 5. CDR1 is MNHNS, CDR2 SASEGT, per germline. This CDR3 is built from 15 residues. In DNA, the CDR3 is TGTGCCAGCAAGGGACTAGCGGGAGTCCCCAATGAGCAGTTCTTC. Its protein product is CASKGLAGVPNEQFF.

The V gene is TRBV7-6, the J gene TRBJ2-2, with 12 nucleotides matching TRBD2. Losses at the gene ends were 5 bases for V and 3 bases for J; bases not matched to a gene: 4. The CDR3 covers 16 residues. CDR1 and CDR2 from the germline V gene are SGHVS and FNYEAQ. The CDR3 region has the DNA TGTGCCAGCAGCGAGACTAGCGGGGGCTACACCGGGGAGCTGTTTTTT. Translation: CASSETSGGYTGELFF.

This chain links TRBV11-3 with TRBJ2-7; D gene unclear. Germline lookup yields CDR1 SGHNT and CDR2 YENEEA. V was shortened by 0 bases and J by 0 bases, with 12 bases between the two germline ends. The CDR3 length is 16 residues. The CDR3 region is CASSLDRNYPSYEQYF. In nucleotides, the CDR3 is TGTGCCAGCAGCTTAGATCGAAACTACCCCTCCTACGAGCAGTACTTC.

CDR3 sequence (DNA): TGTGCCAGTAGTATGGGAGGGACGAACTCCTACGAGCAGTACTTC. Protein: CASSMGGTNSYEQYF. This chain joins TRBV19 and TRBJ2-7, with 7 bases identical to TRBD2. J gave up 0 bases and V 3 bases, and 5 bases lay outside the gene matches. This CDR3 spans 15 amino acids. CDR1 is LNHDA and CDR2 is SQIVND in the germline V gene (reference sequence).

This rearrangement joins TRBV10-3 to TRBJ2-1; D not resolved. The CDR3 extends over 11 amino acids. V was pared by 8 bases and J by 5 bases, with 7 bases between. The germline CDR1 and CDR2 sequences are ENHRY and SYGVKD. In DNA form, the CDR3 reads TGTGCCATCTCACACGACAATGAGCAGTTCTTC. It encodes CAISHDNEQFF.

This chain links TRBV19 with TRBJ1-4; TRBD1 is a possible D gene (6 bases). Trimming stripped 3 bases from V and 8 bases from J, with 13 bases between. Germline lookup yields CDR1 LNHDA and CDR2 SQIVND (reference sequence). The CDR3 is made up of 14 amino acids. In DNA, the CDR3 is TGTGCCAGTAGTATGGCCAGGGGTTGGGAAAAACTGTTTTTT. It translates to CASSMARGWEKLFF.

The V gene is TRBV7-2, the J gene TRBJ2-3; D unclear. The germline gives CDR1 SGHTA, CDR2 FQGNSA. V dropped 5 bases and J dropped 3 bases, with 6 bases sitting between them. CDR3 length: 12 residues. Here the CDR3 reads CASSPNTDTQYF. The CDR3 DNA is TGTGCCAGCAGCCCAAATACAGATACGCAGTATTTT.

The J gene is TRBJ2-7, the V gene TRBV27; 8 bases are shared with TRBD1. This CDR3 comprises 16 residues. The ends lost 6 bases at V and 0 bases at J; junction bases unmatched: 10. Germline V lookup: CDR1 MNHEY, CDR2 SMNVEV (reference sequence). The chain's CDR3 is CASSPSGGESSYEQYF. CDR3 in DNA: TGTGCCAGCAGCCCATCAGGGGGCGAGAGCTCCTACGAGCAGTACTTC.

This clone has only one observation. The chain has TRBV5-5 and TRBJ1-1; 9 bases align to TRBD1. Per germline, CDR1 SGHKS and CDR2 YYEKEE (reference sequence). V shed 4 bases, J shed 11 bases, and the junction held 15 bases outside the gene matches. The CDR3 totals 15 residues. CDR3 residues: CASSPGTGSLYMAFF. The CDR3 DNA is TGTGCCAGCAGCCCCGGGACAGGGAGCCTTTATATGGCTTTCTTT. Complete variable domain (other parts from reference TRBV5-5 and TRBJ1-1): DAGVTQSPTHLIKTRGQQVTLRCSPISGHKSVSWYQQVLGQGPQFIFQYYEKEERGRGNFPDRFSARQFPNYSSELNVNALLLGDSALYLCASSPGTGSLYMAFFGQGTRLTVV.

The chain employs TRBV7-2 and TRBJ1-4; D may be TRBD1 (5 bases). There are 14 residues in the CDR3. The germline gives CDR1 SGHTA, CDR2 FQGNSA. Trimming removed 7 bases at V and 4 bases at J, with 13 bases between. CDR3 sequence: CASKTPGINEKLFF. The CDR3 nucleotides read TGTGCCAGCAAGACCCCAGGGATTAATGAAAAACTGTTTTTT.

The V and J genes are TRBV27 and TRBJ1-5; weak D call: TRBD1 (5 bases). The CDR3 length is 15 residues. Germline-derived CDR1 and CDR2 are MNHEY and SMNVEV (reference sequence). Trimming stripped 6 bases from V and 0 bases from J, with 12 bases between. In DNA form, the CDR3 reads TGTGCCAGCAGAAGCGGGACGAATAGCAATCAGCCCCAGCATTTT. Protein product: CASRSGTNSNQPQHF.

The chain carries TRBV7-6 and TRBJ1-1; TRBD1 agrees at 10 bases. V was pared by 0 bases and J by 0 bases, with 7 bases of the junction left unmatched. Germline CDR1 and CDR2: SGHVS and FNYEAQ. CDR3 length equals 18 residues. The CDR3 DNA reads as TGTGCCAGCAGCTTAGCGAGAGGGACAGGGGACCTGAACACTGAAGCTTTCTTT. This translates into CASSLARGTGDLNTEAFF.